The sequence of this T cell receptor beta chain was determined in a study of blood T cells in healthy people across ages. For the second PCR, which ran for roughly 6 to 12 cycles, a sample-barcoded 5' primer and a J-beta primer mix were used. Each CDR3 protein gets one entry after TCRdb re-called the 5' RACE reads with MiXCR. The sample shows about 670,000 distinct CDR3 sequences, around 52% of them seen only once. This clonotype was detected only once. Trimming cost V 0 bases and J 8 bases, with 12 bases left between them. The germline V gene has CDR1 LGHNA and CDR2 YSLEER. This CDR3 contains 14 residues. Extraction of total RNA produced a minimum of 5.5 micrograms from each sample.

Sequences were obtained from blood. This sequence was found in a woman older than 75 in good health. This rearrangement joins TRBV4-3 to TRBJ2-3; D is ambiguous. The CDR3 region is CASSQDPGSRTQYF. The CDR3 DNA reads as TGCGCCAGCAGCCAAGATCCCGGTTCTCGTACGCAGTATTTT.